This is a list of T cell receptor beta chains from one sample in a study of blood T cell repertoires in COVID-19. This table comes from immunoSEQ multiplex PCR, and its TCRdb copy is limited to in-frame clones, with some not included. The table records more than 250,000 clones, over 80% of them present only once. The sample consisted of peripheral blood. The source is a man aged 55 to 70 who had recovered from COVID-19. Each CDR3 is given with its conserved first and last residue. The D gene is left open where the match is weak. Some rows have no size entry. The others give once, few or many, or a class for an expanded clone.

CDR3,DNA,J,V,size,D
CASSGAGAGETQYF,TGTGCCAGCAGTGGAGCAGGGGCCGGGGAGACCCAGTACTTC,TRBJ2-5,TRBV2,.,.
CASSLTGDYNSPLHF,TGTGCCAGCAGCCTGACGGGAGATTATAATTCACCCCTCCACTTT,TRBJ1-6,TRBV3-1/TRBV3-2,.,.
CASSWDRGADTQYF,TGTGCCAGCAGCTGGGACAGGGGCGCAGATACGCAGTATTTT,TRBJ2-3,TRBV27,.,TRBD1
CASSQPPTGTRNTIYF,TGTGCCAGCAGCCAACCCCCCACAGGCACTCGAAACACCATATATTTT,TRBJ1-3,TRBV3-1/TRBV3-2,.,.
CASKTSGADTQYF,TGTGCCAGCAAGACTAGCGGGGCAGATACGCAGTATTTT,TRBJ2-3,TRBV6-5,.,TRBD2
CASSPGTGGTNEKLFF,TGTGCCAGCAGCCCCGGGACAGGGGGCACTAATGAAAAACTGTTTTTT,TRBJ1-4,TRBV7-9,.,TRBD1
CASTLAGGRGEQFF,TGTGCCAGCACTTTGGCGGGAGGGCGAGGGGAGCAGTTCTTC,TRBJ2-1,TRBV27,.,TRBD2
CASGQGRGNTIYF,TGTGCCAGCGGACAGGGCCGAGGAAACACCATATATTTT,TRBJ1-3,TRBV9,.,TRBD1
CASTPLVGLPFF,TGTGCCAGCACCCCCCTCGTGGGACTACCTTTCTTC,TRBJ2-1,TRBV28,.,TRBD2
CASSLQQGAYGYTF,TGTGCCAGCAGCTTACAACAGGGGGCTTATGGCTACACCTTC,TRBJ1-2,TRBV5-6,.,TRBD1
CASSQLGERYSPLHF,TGTGCCAGCAGCCAGCTAGGGGAACGATATTCACCCCTCCACTTT,TRBJ1-6,TRBV7-9,few,.
CASSDLREAKNIQYF,TGTGCCAGCAGTGATTTGCGGGAGGCCAAAAACATTCAGTACTTC,TRBJ2-4,TRBV2,.,TRBD2
CASSPRVRLASDTQYF,TGTGCCAGCAGCCCTAGGGTCCGACTAGCTTCGGATACGCAGTATTTT,TRBJ2-3,TRBV7-9,.,TRBD2
CAGRATVNTEAFF,TGTGCCGGAAGAGCGACAGTGAACACTGAAGCTTTCTTT,TRBJ1-1,TRBV19,.,.
CASSPPVGAVNEQFF,TGTGCCAGCTCACCGCCGGTGGGAGCCGTAAATGAGCAGTTCTTC,TRBJ2-1,TRBV18,few,.
CASSGQGSRAPLHF,TGTGCCAGCAGTGGGCAGGGGTCGAGGGCACCCCTCCACTTT,TRBJ1-6,TRBV27,.,.
CASNLAETYNEQFF,TGTGCCAGTAACCTAGCGGAAACCTACAATGAGCAGTTCTTC,TRBJ2-1,TRBV13,.,TRBD2
CASSLAGVGDTQYF,TGTGCCAGCAGCTTAGCTGGAGTCGGAGATACGCAGTATTTT,TRBJ2-3,TRBV7-9,.,.
CATSERTGPNYGYTF,TGTGCCACCAGTGAAAGGACAGGCCCCAACTATGGCTACACCTTC,TRBJ1-2,TRBV24-1,.,TRBD1
CASSLQGGVGQGANEQFF,TGCGCCAGCAGCCTACAAGGGGGGGTTGGCCAGGGGGCGAATGAGCAGTTCTTC,TRBJ2-1,TRBV4-1,.,.
CASGLAGGLEQFF,TGTGCCAGTGGACTAGCGGGGGGGCTTGAGCAGTTCTTC,TRBJ2-1,TRBV6-5,.,TRBD2